The rows below give T cell receptor beta chains drawn from one sample of a study of synovial regulatory T cells in juvenile arthritis. The repertoire was sequenced with immunoSEQ multiplex PCR; TCRdb's copy has only in-frame clones and lacks some. The sample table includes 900 to 1,100 clones. Sample: Treg cells from blood. Receptors were obtained from a donor between 2 and 35 years old with juvenile idiopathic arthritis. Both conserved end residues are part of each CDR3. Size is stated as how often the clone was seen (once, few, many) or a class if it is expanded.

clone size: medium-sized
V gene: TRBV2
J gene: TRBJ2-7
CDR3 protein: CASSEGRQYSYEQYF

clone size: medium-sized
V gene: TRBV10-3
J gene: TRBJ1-2
CDR3 protein: CAISEFGKGYTF